The 10 T cell receptor beta chains below all came from one sample that was sequenced in a study of PD-1 blockade in classical Hodgkin lymphoma. With no exception, relapse followed autologous stem cell transplantation in all patients, and brentuximab vedotin exposure varied. From thawed PBMCs, CD4+ T cells were purified using magnetic negative selection. The assay was immunoSEQ multiplex PCR, and TCRdb's table has in-frame clones only and misses some. Of approximately 30,000 clones in the sample, around three quarters were seen once. Sequencing used CD4+ T cells from blood, obtained at baseline. The receptors were gathered from a human donor with classical Hodgkin lymphoma.

The chain joins TRBV6-6 to TRBJ2-3; 8 positions agree with TRBD2. V dropped 10 bases and J dropped 1; count of bases not matched to a gene: 7. Germline CDR1 MNHNY, CDR2 SVGAGI (reference sequence). This CDR3 region has 14 residues. This chain's CDR3 is CATKSGGGTDTQYF. CDR3 coding DNA: TGTGCCACGAAGAGCGGGGGAGGCACAGATACGCAGTATTTT.

J is TRBJ2-7 and V is TRBV19; possible D gene TRBD1, 5 bases. Between the trimmed V and J ends, which lost 6 bases and 3 bases, there was a span of 18 bases. CDR3 length: 15 amino acids. Germline loops: CDR1 LNHDA, CDR2 SQIVND (reference sequence). For the CDR3, the DNA is TGTGCCAGTAGCAGAAATCAACAGGTACTCTACGAGCAGTACTTC. Amino acid sequence: CASSRNQQVLYEQYF.

A few counts support this clone. This chain joins TRBV6-6 and TRBJ1-1, with 9 bases fitting TRBD1. The ends lost 10 bases at V and 7 bases at J; junction bases unmatched: 13. This CDR3 is 14 amino acids long. Germline V gene sequence: CDR1 MNHNY, CDR2 SVGAGI (reference sequence). CDR3 in amino acids: CATGDRAVLGEAFF. The DNA for the CDR3 is TGTGCCACTGGGGACAGGGCCGTCTTGGGTGAAGCTTTCTTT.

The chain couples TRBV7-9 to TRBJ2-3; perhaps TRBD2 as D (5 bases). V was trimmed by 8 bases and J by 0 bases, leaving 18 bases between them. The CDR3 is 16 amino acids. CDR1 and CDR2 from the germline V gene are SEHNR and FQNEAQ (reference sequence). CDR3 loop: CASPHGEGPSTDTQYF. CDR3 coding DNA: TGTGCCAGCCCCCACGGGGAAGGGCCGAGCACAGATACGCAGTATTTT.

This clone has a handful of counts. The chain is built from TRBV7-2 and TRBJ2-7; no firm D call. Germline CDR1 SGHTA, CDR2 FQGNSA. The CDR3 extends over 14 amino acids. The V gene lost 0 bases and the J gene lost 2 bases, with 8 bases spanning the gap. CDR3 coding DNA: TGTGCCAGCAGCTTAGCCGGGCTAGCCTACGAGCAGTACTTC. Translation: CASSLAGLAYEQYF.

The chain has TRBV5-8 and TRBJ1-1; a possible D gene is TRBD1 (5 bases). Trimming pared 1 base from V and 0 bases from J, leaving 19 bases between. The CDR3 spans 18 residues. Germline values: CDR1 SGHTS, CDR2 YDEGEE. CDR3 protein: CASSLSRWDGSMNTEAFF. In nucleotides, the CDR3 is TGTGCCAGCAGCTTGAGCAGGTGGGACGGATCCATGAACACTGAAGCTTTCTTT.

This clone occurred a few times. The V call is TRBV30, the J call TRBJ1-2; D gene ambiguous. The germline V gene encodes CDR1 GTSNPN and CDR2 SVGIG (reference sequence). The CDR3 has 13 amino acids. V lost 3 bases to trimming and J lost 6 bases, with 14 bases between them. The CDR3 sequence: CAWRPTESNGYTF. In DNA form, the CDR3 reads TGTGCCTGGAGACCGACTGAAAGTAATGGCTACACCTTC.

In this sample, this clone turned up once. This chain joins TRBV19 and TRBJ1-3, with a weak D call TRBD1 (5 bases). The V end lost 5 bases, the J end lost 2 bases, and 16 bases lay between the germline ends. The CDR3 is 16 amino acids. Germline CDR1 LNHDA, CDR2 SQIVND (reference sequence). The CDR3: CASSGDSRYTGNTIYF. Written as DNA, the CDR3 is TGTGCCAGTAGTGGAGACAGCCGTTATACTGGAAACACCATATATTTT.

V usage is TRBV6-5 and J usage is TRBJ2-1, with 12 nucleotides matching TRBD2. This CDR3 contains 15 residues. Germline loops: CDR1 MNHEY, CDR2 SVGAGI. V shed 4 bases and J 9 bases; nucleotides not matched to a gene: 7. CDR3 coding DNA: TGTGCCAGCAGTTTCTCTAGCGGGGGGGCCGGTGAGCAGTTCTTC. It encodes CASSFSSGGAGEQFF.

This chain uses TRBV5-1 with TRBJ2-7; D uncertain. V was trimmed by 0 bases and J by 5 bases, leaving 9 bases between them. The germline V gene has CDR1 SGHRS and CDR2 YFSETQ. The CDR3 is made up of 13 amino acids. CDR3 loop: CASSLERFNEQYF. The CDR3 nucleotides are TGCGCCAGCAGCTTGGAAAGGTTCAACGAGCAGTACTTC. Using reference TRBV5-1 and TRBJ2-7 for the parts outside the CDR3, the full variable domain is KAGVTQTPRYLIKTRGQQVTLSCSPISGHRSVSWYQQTPGQGLQFLFEYFSETQRNKGNFPGRFSGRQFSNSRSEMNVSTLELGDSALYLCASSLERFNEQYFGPGTRLTVT.